A selection of T cell receptor beta chains follows, all from one sample in a study of blood T cell repertoires in COVID-19. Data came from immunoSEQ multiplex PCR; TCRdb stores just in-frame clones and leaves some out. This table holds about 94,000 clones, 80% found once. The sample was peripheral blood. The receptors were gathered from a human donor in a cohort sampled during active COVID-19. CDR3s include the opening cysteine and the closing phenylalanine or tryptophan. Fields, in order: clone size, D gene, V gene, J gene, CDR3 protein, CDR3 DNA. A D gene is named only where the DNA matches it firmly. Size values are once, few and many counts, or a class for expanded clones, and some rows have none.

clone size: NA
D gene: TRBD1
V gene: TRBV30
J gene: TRBJ2-7
CDR3 protein: CAGDRQGAGEQYF
CDR3 DNA: TGTGCCGGGGATAGACAGGGGGCTGGCGAGCAGTACTTC

clone size: NA
D gene: NA
V gene: TRBV7-2
J gene: TRBJ2-7
CDR3 protein: CASSPRGVAYEQYF
CDR3 DNA: TGTGCCAGCAGCCCTCGGGGAGTCGCCTACGAGCAGTACTTC

clone size: NA
D gene: NA
V gene: TRBV19
J gene: TRBJ1-5
CDR3 protein: CASSIGTVSNQPQHF
CDR3 DNA: TGTGCCAGTAGTATAGGGACAGTGAGCAATCAGCCCCAGCATTTT

clone size: NA
D gene: NA
V gene: TRBV5-5
J gene: TRBJ1-2
CDR3 protein: CASYLGGRVGGYTF
CDR3 DNA: TGTGCCAGCTACCTGGGGGGTAGGGTTGGTGGCTACACCTTC

clone size: NA
D gene: TRBD2
V gene: TRBV29-1
J gene: TRBJ2-7
CDR3 protein: CSVGAGASGRIEQYF
CDR3 DNA: TGCAGCGTGGGGGCCGGGGCTAGCGGGAGAATCGAGCAGTACTTC

clone size: NA
D gene: NA
V gene: TRBV3-1/TRBV3-2
J gene: TRBJ1-3
CDR3 protein: CASSQAGEGSGNTIYF
CDR3 DNA: TGTGCCAGCAGCCAAGCGGGGGAAGGCTCTGGAAACACCATATATTTT

clone size: NA
D gene: TRBD1
V gene: TRBV30
J gene: TRBJ2-7
CDR3 protein: CAWTRDRGYEQYF
CDR3 DNA: TGTGCCTGGACCAGGGACAGGGGGTACGAGCAGTACTTC

clone size: NA
D gene: TRBD2
V gene: TRBV29-1
J gene: TRBJ2-5
CDR3 protein: CSVEYFERDKTQYF
CDR3 DNA: TGCAGCGTTGAGTACTTCGAGCGGGATAAGACCCAGTACTTC

clone size: NA
D gene: TRBD2
V gene: TRBV6-1
J gene: TRBJ2-3
CDR3 protein: CASSELRLAGGRTDTQYF
CDR3 DNA: TGTGCCAGCAGTGAGTTGCGACTAGCGGGAGGTAGGACAGATACGCAGTATTTT

clone size: NA
D gene: NA
V gene: TRBV6-5
J gene: TRBJ1-5
CDR3 protein: CATPKPVSYQPQHF
CDR3 DNA: TGTGCCACCCCTAAACCGGTAAGTTATCAGCCCCAGCATTTT

clone size: NA
D gene: TRBD1
V gene: TRBV11-1
J gene: TRBJ2-6
CDR3 protein: CASSTRTGAGANVLTF
CDR3 DNA: TGTGCCAGCAGCACCCGGACAGGGGCTGGGGCCAACGTCCTGACTTTC

clone size: NA
D gene: NA
V gene: TRBV5-1
J gene: TRBJ1-4
CDR3 protein: CASSIGGSNEKLFF
CDR3 DNA: TGCGCCAGCAGCATCGGAGGGTCTAATGAAAAACTGTTTTTT

clone size: NA
D gene: TRBD2
V gene: TRBV11-2
J gene: TRBJ2-1
CDR3 protein: CASSLELAGPRSYNEQFF
CDR3 DNA: TGTGCCAGCAGCTTAGAACTAGCGGGTCCCCGGTCCTACAATGAGCAGTTCTTC

clone size: once
D gene: TRBD1
V gene: TRBV2
J gene: TRBJ2-5
CDR3 protein: CASSLGQGARKTQYF
CDR3 DNA: TGTGCCAGCAGTCTCGGACAGGGGGCGCGAAAGACCCAGTACTTC

clone size: NA
D gene: NA
V gene: TRBV27
J gene: TRBJ2-1
CDR3 protein: CASSAGTASYNEQFF
CDR3 DNA: TGTGCCAGCAGTGCGGGGACAGCCTCCTACAATGAGCAGTTCTTC

clone size: NA
D gene: TRBD1
V gene: TRBV3-1/TRBV3-2
J gene: TRBJ2-7
CDR3 protein: CASSHGTGSGEQYF
CDR3 DNA: TGTGCCAGCAGCCACGGGACAGGGTCTGGCGAGCAGTACTTC

clone size: NA
D gene: NA
V gene: TRBV2
J gene: TRBJ1-1
CDR3 protein: CASSETPQMNTEAFF
CDR3 DNA: TGTGCCAGCAGTGAAACCCCTCAGATGAACACTGAAGCTTTCTTT

clone size: NA
D gene: NA
V gene: TRBV29-1
J gene: TRBJ2-1
CDR3 protein: CSARGAQLNEQFF
CDR3 DNA: TGCAGCGCCCGGGGGGCACAGCTCAATGAGCAGTTCTTC

clone size: NA
D gene: TRBD1
V gene: TRBV6-1
J gene: TRBJ1-5
CDR3 protein: CASSASGDRGRQPQHF
CDR3 DNA: TGTGCCAGCAGTGCTTCCGGGGACAGGGGGCGGCAGCCCCAGCATTTT

clone size: few
D gene: NA
V gene: TRBV3-1/TRBV3-2
J gene: TRBJ2-7
CDR3 protein: CASSRRDRNYEQYF
CDR3 DNA: TGTGCCAGCAGCCGGCGGGACAGAAACTACGAGCAGTACTTC

clone size: NA
D gene: TRBD2
V gene: TRBV3-1/TRBV3-2
J gene: TRBJ2-7
CDR3 protein: CASTSGRLAGEVEQYF
CDR3 DNA: TGTGCCAGCACCTCAGGGAGACTAGCGGGAGAGGTCGAGCAGTACTTC

clone size: NA
D gene: TRBD2
V gene: TRBV18
J gene: TRBJ2-3
CDR3 protein: CASSSQPSGISTDTQYF
CDR3 DNA: TGTGCCAGCTCAAGTCAACCTAGCGGGATCAGCACAGATACGCAGTATTTT

clone size: NA
D gene: NA
V gene: TRBV6-6
J gene: TRBJ1-5
CDR3 protein: CASNLGAGQPQHF
CDR3 DNA: TGTGCCAGCAACCTGGGGGCGGGTCAGCCCCAGCATTTT

clone size: NA
D gene: TRBD1
V gene: TRBV19
J gene: TRBJ1-1
CDR3 protein: CASKRGRGTEAFF
CDR3 DNA: TGTGCCAGTAAAAGGGGGCGCGGCACTGAAGCTTTCTTT

clone size: NA
D gene: NA
V gene: TRBV30
J gene: TRBJ1-1
CDR3 protein: CAWRIRSTEAFF
CDR3 DNA: TGTGCCTGGAGGATCAGGTCGACTGAAGCTTTCTTT

clone size: few
D gene: NA
V gene: TRBV12-3/TRBV12-4
J gene: TRBJ1-3
CDR3 protein: CASTRTAVNTIYF
CDR3 DNA: TGTGCCAGCACCCGGACTGCGGTAAACACCATATATTTT

clone size: NA
D gene: TRBD1
V gene: TRBV6-2/TRBV6-3
J gene: TRBJ2-5
CDR3 protein: CASSYQGGRETQYF
CDR3 DNA: TGTGCCAGCAGTTATCAAGGGGGCAGGGAGACCCAGTACTTC

clone size: NA
D gene: NA
V gene: TRBV6-5
J gene: TRBJ2-6
CDR3 protein: CASSQRTGANVLTF
CDR3 DNA: TGTGCCAGCAGCCAGAGGACTGGGGCCAACGTCCTGACTTTC

clone size: NA
D gene: NA
V gene: TRBV2
J gene: TRBJ2-7
CDR3 protein: CASSTGFYEQYF
CDR3 DNA: TGTGCCAGCAGTACGGGGTTCTACGAGCAGTACTTC

clone size: NA
D gene: TRBD2
V gene: TRBV11-2
J gene: TRBJ2-7
CDR3 protein: CASSSRGAGVPYEQYF
CDR3 DNA: TGTGCCAGCAGCTCTCGGGGAGCGGGAGTACCCTACGAGCAGTACTTC

clone size: NA
D gene: TRBD2
V gene: TRBV9
J gene: TRBJ2-2
CDR3 protein: CASSLREGIGELFF
CDR3 DNA: TGTGCCAGCAGCCTTAGGGAGGGAATCGGGGAGCTGTTTTTT

clone size: NA
D gene: NA
V gene: TRBV18
J gene: TRBJ2-6
CDR3 protein: CASSPAGAGANVLTF
CDR3 DNA: TGTGCCAGCTCCCCCGCCGGAGCTGGGGCCAACGTCCTGACTTTC

clone size: NA
D gene: NA
V gene: TRBV7-8
J gene: TRBJ2-7
CDR3 protein: CASSLRTGVTSYEQYF
CDR3 DNA: TGTGCCAGCAGCTTACGTACGGGAGTGACATCCTACGAGCAGTACTTC

clone size: NA
D gene: TRBD2
V gene: TRBV5-1
J gene: TRBJ2-1
CDR3 protein: CASSLSGGTYNEQFF
CDR3 DNA: TGCGCCAGCAGCTTATCGGGAGGTACCTACAATGAGCAGTTCTTC

clone size: NA
D gene: NA
V gene: TRBV11-2
J gene: TRBJ2-7
CDR3 protein: CASSLGGALSPYEQYF
CDR3 DNA: TGTGCCAGCAGCTTAGGGGGAGCCCTTTCCCCCTACGAGCAGTACTTC

clone size: NA
D gene: TRBD1
V gene: TRBV7-2
J gene: TRBJ1-1
CDR3 protein: CASSSQGANTEAFF
CDR3 DNA: TGTGCCAGCAGCTCGCAGGGGGCGAACACTGAAGCTTTCTTT

clone size: NA
D gene: TRBD2
V gene: TRBV18
J gene: TRBJ2-1
CDR3 protein: CASSLTLAGVGNEQFF
CDR3 DNA: TGTGCCAGCTCACTAACACTAGCGGGAGTTGGGAATGAGCAGTTCTTC

clone size: NA
D gene: NA
V gene: TRBV28
J gene: TRBJ1-1
CDR3 protein: CASSSQGWATEAFF
CDR3 DNA: TGTGCCAGCAGTTCTCAGGGATGGGCCACTGAAGCTTTCTTT

clone size: NA
D gene: NA
V gene: TRBV7-2
J gene: TRBJ1-4
CDR3 protein: CASSTVEGGEEKLFF
CDR3 DNA: TGTGCCAGCAGCACGGTGGAGGGCGGTGAAGAAAAACTGTTTTTT

clone size: NA
D gene: TRBD1
V gene: TRBV19
J gene: TRBJ2-2
CDR3 protein: CASSGNTGEKPFNTGELFF
CDR3 DNA: TGTGCCAGTAGTGGAAACACAGGGGAAAAACCATTTAACACCGGGGAGCTGTTTTTT

clone size: NA
D gene: NA
V gene: TRBV6-6
J gene: TRBJ2-5
CDR3 protein: CASSHLGVQETQYF
CDR3 DNA: TGTGCCAGCAGCCACCTTGGAGTCCAAGAGACCCAGTACTTC

clone size: NA
D gene: NA
V gene: TRBV7-9
J gene: TRBJ2-5
CDR3 protein: CASSLSVGPQETQYF
CDR3 DNA: TGTGCCAGCAGCCTATCCGTGGGCCCTCAAGAGACCCAGTACTTC

clone size: NA
D gene: NA
V gene: TRBV5-6
J gene: TRBJ1-2
CDR3 protein: CASSLLNRANYGYTF
CDR3 DNA: TGTGCCAGCAGCTTGTTGAACAGGGCTAACTATGGCTACACCTTC

clone size: NA
D gene: TRBD1
V gene: TRBV20-1
J gene: TRBJ1-1
CDR3 protein: CSPRGDTEAFF
CDR3 DNA: TGCAGCCCCAGGGGGGACACTGAAGCTTTCTTT

clone size: NA
D gene: NA
V gene: TRBV11-2
J gene: TRBJ1-1
CDR3 protein: CASSERQGHYTEAFF
CDR3 DNA: TGTGCCAGCAGCGAAAGGCAGGGCCATTACACTGAAGCTTTCTTT

clone size: many
D gene: NA
V gene: TRBV6-5
J gene: TRBJ1-2
CDR3 protein: CASSSRVGYTF
CDR3 DNA: TGTGCCAGCAGCTCCAGGGTCGGCTACACCTTC

clone size: NA
D gene: NA
V gene: TRBV6-5
J gene: TRBJ1-5
CDR3 protein: CASSYGRASGQPQHF
CDR3 DNA: TGTGCCAGCAGTTACGGGCGCGCCTCGGGGCAGCCCCAGCATTTT

clone size: NA
D gene: TRBD1
V gene: TRBV6-5
J gene: TRBJ1-2
CDR3 protein: CASRDRGDYGYTF
CDR3 DNA: TGTGCCAGCAGAGACAGGGGTGACTATGGCTACACCTTC

clone size: NA
D gene: NA
V gene: TRBV28
J gene: TRBJ2-1
CDR3 protein: CASSFLRGAYEQFF
CDR3 DNA: TGTGCCAGCAGTTTCCTTCGGGGGGCCTATGAGCAGTTCTTC